Below are 11 T cell receptor beta chains sequenced from a single sample in a study of T cells after yellow fever vaccination. TCRdb reprocessed the 5' RACE reads with MiXCR, giving one entry per CDR3 protein. The sample has a few hundred thousand distinct CDR3 sequences, 5.2% seen once; the top ten hold roughly 3%. The sample in question was CD4+ T cells sorted from PBMCs, obtained on the day of the yellow fever booster vaccination. These receptors all come from a young man who received the YFV17D yellow fever vaccine.

This clonotype was seen repeatedly, ten times or more. The chain links TRBV5-1 to TRBJ1-1; D possibly corresponds to TRBD1 (5 bases). The CDR3 is 13 amino acids. Germline V gives CDR1 SGHRS, CDR2 YFSETQ. V was cut by 4 bases and J by 4 bases, with 11 bases left in between. The CDR3 spells CASSPGTPTEAFF. In DNA form, the CDR3 reads TGCGCCAGCAGCCCCGGGACTCCCACTGAAGCTTTCTTT.

This clonotype has more than one count but fewer than ten. This chain links TRBV25-1 with TRBJ2-6, with D possibly matching TRBD2 (5 bases). This CDR3 comprises 18 residues. Trimming took off 1 base at V and 4 bases at J, with 17 bases between the two ends. Germline-derived CDR1 and CDR2 are MGHDK and SYGVNS. CDR3 region: CASSELSHTGSGANVLTF. The CDR3 nucleotides read TGTGCCAGCAGTGAATTGTCCCACACGGGGTCAGGGGCCAACGTCCTGACTTTC.

In this sample, this clonotype turned up many times. The chain has TRBV24-1 and TRBJ2-1, with D tentatively TRBD1 (6 bases). Trimming removed 7 bases at V and 1 base at J, with 7 bases between. Germline values: CDR1 KGHDR, CDR2 SFDVKD. The CDR3 length is 13 residues. CDR3 protein: CATRDSSYNEQFF. In DNA, the CDR3 is TGTGCCACCAGGGACAGTTCCTACAATGAGCAGTTCTTC.

This clonotype was counted ten times or more. The chain joins TRBV9 to TRBJ2-5, with a weak D call TRBD1 (6 bases). The germline V and J ends were trimmed by 3 bases and 5 bases, with 11 bases remaining between them. CDR1 and CDR2 from the germline V gene are SGDLS and YYNGEE. This CDR3 is built from 13 residues. The CDR3 here is CASSAPDRETQYF. Written as DNA, the CDR3 is TGTGCCAGCAGCGCCCCTGACAGGGAGACCCAGTACTTC.

Many counts were recorded for this clonotype. The chain joins TRBV7-2 to TRBJ2-3; D is unresolved. CDR1 SGHTA and CDR2 FQGNSA come from the germline V gene. The CDR3 is made up of 15 amino acids. V shed 2 bases and J shed 2 bases, with 11 bases lying between them. CDR3 DNA sequence: TGTGCCAGCAGCTTATATCCACAGTACACAGATACGCAGTATTTT. Protein product: CASSLYPQYTDTQYF.

The chain couples TRBV4-1 to TRBJ1-2; D not certain. The CDR3 is 15 amino acids. Germline assignment: CDR1 MGHRA and CDR2 YSYEKL. With 0 bases removed from V and 5 bases from J, the gap between germline ends came to 13 bases. CDR3 loop: CASSQDSVNGYGYTF. Here the CDR3 DNA reads TGCGCCAGCAGCCAAGATTCAGTCAACGGATATGGCTACACCTTC.

The chain employs TRBV24-1 and TRBJ1-2; TRBD1 aligns across 7 bases. Per germline, CDR1 KGHDR and CDR2 SFDVKD. The CDR3 is 13 amino acids. The V gene end was trimmed by 3 bases and the J gene end by 7 bases; junction bases not matched to a gene: 4. DNA for the CDR3: TGTGCCACCAGTGATATGGGACAGTCTGGCTACACCTTC. It yields the protein CATSDMGQSGYTF.

This clonotype turned up a few times. The V gene is TRBV24-1, the J gene TRBJ2-1; TRBD1 or TRBD2 may be the D gene (5 bases each). V was trimmed by 4 bases and J by 7 bases, leaving 16 bases between them. There are 15 residues in the CDR3. Per the germline V gene, CDR1 is KGHDR and CDR2 is SFDVKD. The CDR3 is CATSEPGPKNNEQFF. The CDR3 DNA reads TGTGCCACCAGTGAGCCGGGACCAAAGAATAATGAGCAGTTCTTC.

This chain's CDR3 is CASSAIWGGDNEQFF. The CDR3 nucleotides are TGTGCCAGCAGTGCTATCTGGGGGGGGGACAATGAGCAGTTCTTC. V is TRBV5-4 and J is TRBJ2-1; 7 nucleotides line up with TRBD2. V shed 5 bases and J 5 bases; nucleotides not matched to a gene: 10. CDR3 length: 15 amino acids. Germline loops: CDR1 SGHNT, CDR2 YYREEE (reference sequence).

This clonotype occurred a few times. In DNA, the CDR3 is TGTGCCAGCAGCCCCCCTGGTAGGGGCAGCGAGACCCAGTACTTC. Translation: CASSPPGRGSETQYF. The chain uses TRBV11-3 and TRBJ2-5; tentative D call: TRBD1 (5 bases). The CDR3 loop spans 15 amino acids. Trimming stripped 5 bases from V and 5 bases from J, with 18 bases between. CDR1 SGHNT and CDR2 YENEEA come from the germline V gene.

This clonotype was observed a handful of times. V is TRBV18 and J is TRBJ1-1, with 8 nucleotides matching TRBD1. Germline V gives CDR1 KGHSH, CDR2 LQKENI. CDR3 length equals 16 residues. V was clipped by 3 bases and J by 1 base; unmatched bases: 7. The CDR3: CASSPQPGTGNTEAFF. CDR3 nucleotides: TGTGCCAGCTCACCGCAACCCGGGACAGGGAACACTGAAGCTTTCTTT. Together with reference TRBV18 and TRBJ1-1, the CDR3 gives the full variable domain: NAGVMQNPRHLVRRRGQEARLRCSPMKGHSHVYWYRQLPEEGLKFMVYLQKENIIDESGMPKERFSAEFPKEGPSILRIQQVVRGDSAAYFCASSPQPGTGNTEAFFGQGTRLTVV.